The clone carrying this T cell receptor beta chain was seen many times. Its target is not known. The read stops 3 residues short of the end of the CDR3; the missing end is completed from the germline J gene. These data are taken from a study of T cell clonality in common variable immunodeficiency. Findings of the study overall: In common variable immunodeficiency, TCR beta chains reportedly carried fewer deletions and N-nucleotide insertions.

V shed 1 base and J 5 bases; nucleotides not matched to a gene: 7. In germline, CDR1 is DFQATT, CDR2 SNEGSKA (reference sequence). The CDR3 is 16 residues long. Blood samples were heparinized, about 4.5 to 9 ml per donor. Repertoires were generated with immunoSEQ multiplex PCR, while TCRdb's copy carries only in-frame clones and drops some. The sample shows about 9,200 clones, none of them appearing just once. V gene TRBV20-1 combines with J gene TRBJ2-1, with 11 bases identical to TRBD1. Sequenced input: peripheral blood mononuclear cells. This TCR was recovered from a human donor with common variable immunodeficiency. This chain's CDR3 is CSARGGTGGSHNEQFF. CDR3 DNA, as far as it was read: TGCAGTGCTAGAGGAGGGACAGGGGGTTCCCACAATGAG.